The source of this T cell receptor (beta chain) is a study of tissue T cells after allogeneic stem cell transplantation. Time point given: mouse harvest day 7 after allogeneic transplant. The graft held 10^6 splenic CD5+ T cells and 10^7 T-cell-depleted bone marrow cells. Of note for this clone: Gene names are the mouse ones.

Clones were read by immunoSEQ multiplex PCR, and TCRdb kept only the in-frame ones, dropping some. Found here are roughly 6,600 clones, 40% to 55% of them singletons; the top ten hold under 9.5%. This TCR was sampled from a female BALB/c mouse given C57BL/6 T cells with graft-versus-host disease after an allogeneic hematopoietic cell transplant. Sequencing was performed on lymph node tissue.

The CDR3 here is CASSLAGGSTEVFF. The covered CDR3 bases are TGTGCCAGCAGTCTGGCAGGGGGCTCCACAGAAGTCTTC. V usage is TRBV26 and J usage is TRBJ1-1, with TRBD1 matching 8 bases. The sequenced fragment ends 1 residue before the CDR3 boundary, so the rest is inferred from the germline J gene. Germline V gene lookup returns CDR1 KGHPV and CDR2 FQNQEV (reference sequence). The ends lost 2 bases at V and 4 bases at J; junction bases unmatched: 3. This CDR3 has 14 residues.